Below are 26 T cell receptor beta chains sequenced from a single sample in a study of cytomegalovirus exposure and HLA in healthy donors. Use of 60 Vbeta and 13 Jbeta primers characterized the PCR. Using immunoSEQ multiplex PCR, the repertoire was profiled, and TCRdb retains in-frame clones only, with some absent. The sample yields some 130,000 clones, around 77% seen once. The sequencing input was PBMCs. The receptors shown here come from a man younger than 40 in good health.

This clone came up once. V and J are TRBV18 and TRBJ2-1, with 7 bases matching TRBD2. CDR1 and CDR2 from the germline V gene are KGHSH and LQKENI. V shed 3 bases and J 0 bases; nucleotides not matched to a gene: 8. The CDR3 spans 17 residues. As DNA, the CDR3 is TGTGCCAGCTCACCTGCGGGCGGGGGAAGCTCCTACAATGAGCAGTTCTTC. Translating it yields CASSPAGGGSSYNEQFF.

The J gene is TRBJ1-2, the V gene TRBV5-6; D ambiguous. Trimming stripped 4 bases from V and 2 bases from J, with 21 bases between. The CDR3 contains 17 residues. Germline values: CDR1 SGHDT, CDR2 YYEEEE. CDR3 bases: TGTGCCAGCAGCCGTGGACTTGTTCGTGCGATCAACTATGGCTACACCTTC. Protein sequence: CASSRGLVRAINYGYTF.

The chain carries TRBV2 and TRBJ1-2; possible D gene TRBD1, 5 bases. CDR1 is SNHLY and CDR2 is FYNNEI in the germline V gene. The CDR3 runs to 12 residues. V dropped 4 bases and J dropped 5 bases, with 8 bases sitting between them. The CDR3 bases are TGTGCCAGCAGTGGCAGGGTTTATGGCTACACCTTC. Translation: CASSGRVYGYTF. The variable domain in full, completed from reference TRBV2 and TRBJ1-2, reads EPEVTQTPSHQVTQMGQEVILRCVPISNHLYFYWYRQILGQKVEFLVSFYNNEISEKSEIFDDQFSVERPDGSNFTLKIRSTKLEDSAMYFCASSGRVYGYTFGSGTRLTVV.

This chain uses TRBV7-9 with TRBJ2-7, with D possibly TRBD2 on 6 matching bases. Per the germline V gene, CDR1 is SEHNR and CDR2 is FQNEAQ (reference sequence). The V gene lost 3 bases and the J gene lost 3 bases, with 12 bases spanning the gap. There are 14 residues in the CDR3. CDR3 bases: TGTGCCAGCAGCTTTCCTAGGGAGGACTACGAGCAGTACTTC. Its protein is CASSFPREDYEQYF.

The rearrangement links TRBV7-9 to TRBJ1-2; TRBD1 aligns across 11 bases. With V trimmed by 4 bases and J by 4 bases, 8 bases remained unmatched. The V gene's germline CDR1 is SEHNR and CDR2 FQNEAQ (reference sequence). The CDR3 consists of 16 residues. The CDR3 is CASSSTGTGGAYGYTF. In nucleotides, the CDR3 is TGTGCCAGCAGCTCCACCGGGACAGGGGGAGCCTATGGCTACACCTTC.

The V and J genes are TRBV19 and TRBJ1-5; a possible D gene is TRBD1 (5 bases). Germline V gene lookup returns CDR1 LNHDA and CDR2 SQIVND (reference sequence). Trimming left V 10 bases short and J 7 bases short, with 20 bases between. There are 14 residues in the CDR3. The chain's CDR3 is CATRGSGADQPQHF. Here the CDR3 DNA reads TGTGCCACTCGAGGAAGTGGGGCTGACCAGCCCCAGCATTTT.

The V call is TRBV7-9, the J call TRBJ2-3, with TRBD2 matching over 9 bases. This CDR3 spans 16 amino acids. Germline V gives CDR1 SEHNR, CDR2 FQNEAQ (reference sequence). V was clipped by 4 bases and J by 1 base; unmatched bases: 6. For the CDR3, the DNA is TGTGCCAGCAGCTCCCGAAGGACTAGCGGCACAGATACGCAGTATTTT. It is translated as CASSSRRTSGTDTQYF.

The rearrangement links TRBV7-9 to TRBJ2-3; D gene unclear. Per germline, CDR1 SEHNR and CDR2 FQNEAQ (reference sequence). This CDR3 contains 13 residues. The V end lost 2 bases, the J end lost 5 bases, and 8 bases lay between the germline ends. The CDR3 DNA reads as TGTGCCAGCAGCTTAACGAGACAAGATACGCAGTATTTT. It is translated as CASSLTRQDTQYF.

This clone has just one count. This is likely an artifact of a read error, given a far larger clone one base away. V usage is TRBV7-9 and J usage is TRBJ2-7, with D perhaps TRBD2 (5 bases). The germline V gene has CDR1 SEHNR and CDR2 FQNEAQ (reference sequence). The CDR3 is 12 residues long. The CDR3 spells CGSTPGGSEQYF. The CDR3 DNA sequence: TGTGGCAGCACCCCAGGAGGATCCGAGCAGTACTTC.

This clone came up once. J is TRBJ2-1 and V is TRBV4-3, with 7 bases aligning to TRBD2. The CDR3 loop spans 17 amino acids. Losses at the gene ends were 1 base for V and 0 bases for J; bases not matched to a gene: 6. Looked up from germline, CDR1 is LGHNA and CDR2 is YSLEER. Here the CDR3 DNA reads TGCGCCAGCAGCCAAGTGGGAGCGGGACTCTCCTACAATGAGCAGTTCTTC. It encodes CASSQVGAGLSYNEQFF.

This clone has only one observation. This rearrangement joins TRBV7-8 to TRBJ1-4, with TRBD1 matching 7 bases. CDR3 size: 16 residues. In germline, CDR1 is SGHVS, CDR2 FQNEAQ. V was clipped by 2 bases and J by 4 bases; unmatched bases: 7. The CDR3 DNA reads TGTGCCAGCAGCTTACGCCGGGACAGCCTTAATGAAAAACTGTTTTTT. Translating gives CASSLRRDSLNEKLFF.

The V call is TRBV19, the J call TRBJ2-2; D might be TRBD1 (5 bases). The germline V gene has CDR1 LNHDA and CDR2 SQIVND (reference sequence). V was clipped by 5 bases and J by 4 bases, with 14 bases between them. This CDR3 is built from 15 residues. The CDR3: CASSSSDTLTGELFF. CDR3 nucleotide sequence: TGTGCCAGTAGTTCCTCGGACACCCTCACCGGGGAGCTGTTTTTT. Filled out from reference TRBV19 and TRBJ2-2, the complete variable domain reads DGGITQSPKYLFRKEGQNVTLSCEQNLNHDAMYWYRQDPGQGLRLIYYSQIVNDFQKGDIAEGYSVSREKKESFPLTVTSAQKNPTAFYLCASSSSDTLTGELFFGEGSRLTVL.

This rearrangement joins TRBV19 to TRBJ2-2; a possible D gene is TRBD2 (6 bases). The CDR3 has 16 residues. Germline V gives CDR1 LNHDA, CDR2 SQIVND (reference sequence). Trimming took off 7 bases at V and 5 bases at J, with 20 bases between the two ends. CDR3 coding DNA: TGTGCCAGTACCCCTCTTGGGCGGGAAACTACCGGGGAGCTGTTTTTT. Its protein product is CASTPLGRETTGELFF. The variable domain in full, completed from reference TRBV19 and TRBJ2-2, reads DGGITQSPKYLFRKEGQNVTLSCEQNLNHDAMYWYRQDPGQGLRLIYYSQIVNDFQKGDIAEGYSVSREKKESFPLTVTSAQKNPTAFYLCASTPLGRETTGELFFGEGSRLTVL.

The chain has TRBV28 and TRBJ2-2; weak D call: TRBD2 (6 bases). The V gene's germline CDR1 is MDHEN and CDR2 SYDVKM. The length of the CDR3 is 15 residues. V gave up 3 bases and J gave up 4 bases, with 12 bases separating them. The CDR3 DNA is TGTGCCAGCAGTTTGCCCGAGCGGGCCACCGGGGAGCTGTTTTTT. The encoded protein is CASSLPERATGELFF.

The chain's CDR3 is CASSGPRQGSNEKLFF. The CDR3 DNA reads as TGTGCCAGCAGCGGTCCTAGACAGGGGTCTAATGAAAAACTGTTTTTT. The J gene is TRBJ1-4, the V gene TRBV9, with 8 bases matching TRBD1. This CDR3 is 16 amino acids long. J gave up 3 bases and V 3 bases, and 7 bases lay outside the gene matches. Germline values: CDR1 SGDLS, CDR2 YYNGEE.

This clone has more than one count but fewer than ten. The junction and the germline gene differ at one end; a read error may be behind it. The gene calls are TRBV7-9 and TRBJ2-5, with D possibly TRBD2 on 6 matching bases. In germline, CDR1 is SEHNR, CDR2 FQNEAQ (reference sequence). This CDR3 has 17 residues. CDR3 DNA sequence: TGTTCCAGCACACCATCCCTCGGGACTGCCAGGCAAGAGACCCAGTACTTC. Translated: CSSTPSLGTARQETQYF.

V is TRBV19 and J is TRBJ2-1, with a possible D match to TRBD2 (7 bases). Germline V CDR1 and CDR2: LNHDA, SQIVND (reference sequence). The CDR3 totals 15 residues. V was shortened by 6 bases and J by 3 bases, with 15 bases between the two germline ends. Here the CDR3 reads CASSVDSGNYNEQFF. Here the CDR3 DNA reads TGTGCCAGTAGCGTGGACAGCGGGAACTACAATGAGCAGTTCTTC.

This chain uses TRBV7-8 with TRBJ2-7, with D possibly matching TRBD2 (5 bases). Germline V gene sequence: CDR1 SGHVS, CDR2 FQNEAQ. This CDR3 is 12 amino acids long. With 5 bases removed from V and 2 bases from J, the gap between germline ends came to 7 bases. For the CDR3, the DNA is TGTGCCAGCAGCAGAGGGACCTACGAGCAGTACTTC. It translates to CASSRGTYEQYF.

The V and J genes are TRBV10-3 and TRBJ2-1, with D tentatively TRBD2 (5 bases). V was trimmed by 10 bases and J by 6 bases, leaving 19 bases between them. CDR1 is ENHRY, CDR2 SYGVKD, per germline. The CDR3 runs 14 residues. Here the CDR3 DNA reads TGTGCCACCGAAAGCGGATACTCTCTCAATGAGCAGTTCTTC. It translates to CATESGYSLNEQFF.

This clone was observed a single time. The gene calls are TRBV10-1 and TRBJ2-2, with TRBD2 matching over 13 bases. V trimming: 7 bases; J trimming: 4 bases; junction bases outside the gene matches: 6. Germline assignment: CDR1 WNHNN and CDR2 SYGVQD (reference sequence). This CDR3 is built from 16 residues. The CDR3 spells CASKLTSGRATGELFF. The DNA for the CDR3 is TGCGCCAGCAAACTCACTAGCGGGAGGGCCACCGGGGAGCTGTTTTTT.

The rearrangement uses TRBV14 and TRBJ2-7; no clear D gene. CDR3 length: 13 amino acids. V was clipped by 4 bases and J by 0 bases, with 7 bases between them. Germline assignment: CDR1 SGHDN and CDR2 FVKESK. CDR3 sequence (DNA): TGTGCCAGCAGCCCTTGGCCCTCCTACGAGCAGTACTTC. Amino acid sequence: CASSPWPSYEQYF.

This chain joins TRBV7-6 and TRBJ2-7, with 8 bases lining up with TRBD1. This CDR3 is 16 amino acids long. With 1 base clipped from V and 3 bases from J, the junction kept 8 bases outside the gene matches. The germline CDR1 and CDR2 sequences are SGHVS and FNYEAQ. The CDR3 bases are TGTGCCAGCAGCTTAGGAGCCGGGACAGGTGGCTACGAGCAGTACTTC. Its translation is CASSLGAGTGGYEQYF. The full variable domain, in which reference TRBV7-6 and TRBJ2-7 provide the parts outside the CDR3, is GAGVSQSPRYKVTKRGQDVALRCDPISGHVSLYWYRQALGQGPEFLTYFNYEAQQDKSGLPNDRFSAERPEGSISTLTIQRTEQRDSAMYRCASSLGAGTGGYEQYFGPGTRLTVT.

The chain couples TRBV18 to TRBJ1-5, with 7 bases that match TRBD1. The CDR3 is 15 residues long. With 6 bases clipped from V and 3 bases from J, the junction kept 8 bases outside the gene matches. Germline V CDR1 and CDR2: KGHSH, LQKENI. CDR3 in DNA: TGTGCCAGCTCCCCTGACAGGGTTAACAATCAGCCCCAGCATTTT. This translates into CASSPDRVNNQPQHF. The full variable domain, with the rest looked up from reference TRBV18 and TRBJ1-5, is NAGVMQNPRHLVRRRGQEARLRCSPMKGHSHVYWYRQLPEEGLKFMVYLQKENIIDESGMPKERFSAEFPKEGPSILRIQQVVRGDSAAYFCASSPDRVNNQPQHFGDGTRLSIL.

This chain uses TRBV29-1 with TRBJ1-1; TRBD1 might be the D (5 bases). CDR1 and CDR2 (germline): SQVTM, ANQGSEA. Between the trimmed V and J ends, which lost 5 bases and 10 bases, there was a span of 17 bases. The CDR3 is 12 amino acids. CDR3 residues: CSVTGSFGAAFF. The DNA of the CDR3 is TGCAGCGTTACAGGCAGCTTCGGTGCAGCTTTCTTT.

This CDR3 reads CASSARTSGSSSYNEQFF. The DNA of the CDR3 is TGCGCCAGCAGCGCTCGGACTAGCGGGAGTTCTTCCTACAATGAGCAGTTCTTC. The genes are TRBV4-1 and TRBJ2-1, with 13 bases lining up with TRBD2. This CDR3 is built from 18 residues. V lost 5 bases and J lost 1; bases outside the gene matches: 8. Germline CDR1 is MGHRA and CDR2 is YSYEKL.

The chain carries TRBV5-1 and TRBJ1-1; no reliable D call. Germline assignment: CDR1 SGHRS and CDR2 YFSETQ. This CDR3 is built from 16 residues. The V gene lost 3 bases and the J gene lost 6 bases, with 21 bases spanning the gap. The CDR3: CASSSPPGAQEAEAFF. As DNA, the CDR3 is TGCGCCAGCAGCTCCCCCCCAGGAGCCCAGGAGGCTGAAGCTTTCTTT. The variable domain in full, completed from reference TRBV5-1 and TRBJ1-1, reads KAGVTQTPRYLIKTRGQQVTLSCSPISGHRSVSWYQQTPGQGLQFLFEYFSETQRNKGNFPGRFSGRQFSNSRSEMNVSTLELGDSALYLCASSSPPGAQEAEAFFGQGTRLTVV.